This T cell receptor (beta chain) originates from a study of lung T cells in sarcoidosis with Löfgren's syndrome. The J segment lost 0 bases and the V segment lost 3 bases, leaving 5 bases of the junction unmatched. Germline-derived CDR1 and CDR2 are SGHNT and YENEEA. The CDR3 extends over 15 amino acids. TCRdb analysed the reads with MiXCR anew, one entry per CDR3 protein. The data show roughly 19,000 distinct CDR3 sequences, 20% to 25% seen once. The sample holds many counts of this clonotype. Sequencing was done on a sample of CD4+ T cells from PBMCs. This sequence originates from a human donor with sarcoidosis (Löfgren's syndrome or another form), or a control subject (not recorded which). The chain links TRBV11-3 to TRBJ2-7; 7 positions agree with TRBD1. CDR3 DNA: TGTGCCAGCAGCTTTGACAGGGCGAGCTCCTACGAGCAGTACTTC. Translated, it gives CASSFDRASSYEQYF.